Listed here is a single TCR beta chain. The antigen remains unidentified. Repertoires were generated with immunoSEQ multiplex PCR, while TCRdb's copy carries only in-frame clones and drops some. The sample holds 120,000 to 150,000 clones, about nine tenths seen once. V was pared by 6 bases and J by 6 bases, with 2 bases of the junction left unmatched. In germline, CDR1 is SNHLY, CDR2 FYNNEI. The CDR3 contains 13 residues. A roughly 120-subject validation cohort, separate from the approximately 690-subject first cohort, supplied the donors. This record comes from a study of cytomegalovirus exposure and HLA in healthy donors. Study-wide points: As confirmed in vitro, a few CMV-associated chains were specific for CMV antigens. Researchers counted about 150 TCR beta chains as cytomegalovirus-associated. Diagnosis of cytomegalovirus status made by the classifier reportedly showed high specificity and sensitivity.

Sequencing used PBMCs. The sequence was obtained from a man aged 18 to 30 in good health and CMV-seropositive. The rearrangement joins TRBV2 to TRBJ2-2; 9 bases line up with TRBD1. CDR3 sequence: CASRQGAAGELFF. CDR3 nucleotides: TGTGCCAGCAGACAGGGGGCGGCCGGGGAGCTGTTTTTT.